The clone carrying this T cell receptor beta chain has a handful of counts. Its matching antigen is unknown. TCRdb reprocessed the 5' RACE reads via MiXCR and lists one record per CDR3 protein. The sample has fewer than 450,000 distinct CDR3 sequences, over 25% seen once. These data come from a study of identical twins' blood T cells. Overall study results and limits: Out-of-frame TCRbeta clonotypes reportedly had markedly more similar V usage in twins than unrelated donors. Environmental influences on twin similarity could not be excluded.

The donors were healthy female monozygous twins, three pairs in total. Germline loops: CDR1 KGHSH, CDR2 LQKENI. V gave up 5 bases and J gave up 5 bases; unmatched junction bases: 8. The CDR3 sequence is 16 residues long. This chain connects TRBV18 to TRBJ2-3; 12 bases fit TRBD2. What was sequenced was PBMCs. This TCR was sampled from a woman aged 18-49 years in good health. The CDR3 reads CASSATSGRTRDTQYF. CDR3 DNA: TGTGCCAGCTCAGCAACTAGCGGGAGGACCCGAGATACGCAGTATTTT.